This T cell receptor beta chain was recovered during a study of early stage breast cancer tumors. Overall study: Of some 15 invasive breast tumors, about 12 were hormone receptor-positive, HER2-negative. Samples were sequenced at roughly 10-fold average coverage.

Regarding the study as a whole: Comparing each tissue with blood distinguished tumor from normal in most of the 16 patients. Compared with adjacent normal breast tissue, tumors showed around 2.7-fold greater T cell density and higher clonality.

The method was immunoSEQ multiplex PCR; TCRdb's version includes in-frame clones alone and lacks a portion of them. This sample yields about 53,000 clones, of which 85% to 95% are seen a single time; less than 5% belongs to the top ten. As for this clone: Its cognate antigen is unknown.

Per germline, CDR1 MGHDK and CDR2 SYGVNS. The CDR3 extends over 15 amino acids. V gave up 3 bases and J gave up 10 bases, with 16 bases separating them. This chain links TRBV25-1 with TRBJ1-6; D ambiguous. The sequencing input was blood. This TCR was sampled from an older person with breast cancer. In DNA form, the CDR3 reads TGTGCCAGCAGTGATTCTACGCTGGTCGAGTCACCCCTCCACTTT. Its translation: CASSDSTLVESPLHF.